This passage covers 2 T cell receptor beta chains from one sample sequenced in a study of blood T cells in healthy people across ages. A J-beta primer mix and a sample-barcoded 5' primer were used in a second PCR of roughly 6 to 11 cycles. TCRdb used MiXCR to reprocess the 5' RACE reads, holding one entry per CDR3 protein. The repertoire holds roughly 700,000 distinct CDR3 sequences, with approximately 29% as singletons. The specimen sequenced was blood. Receptors originate from an elderly woman in good health.

This clonotype came up many times. CDR3 nucleotides: TGTGCCAGCAGCGGGGGACAGGGCGCTAATTCACCCCTCCACTTT. It encodes CASSGGQGANSPLHF. The rearrangement joins TRBV9 to TRBJ1-6, with TRBD1 matching 9 bases. Germline V gene lookup returns CDR1 SGDLS and CDR2 YYNGEE. The trim removed 3 bases at V and 6 bases at J, leaving 4 bases unmatched. This CDR3 comprises 15 residues.

This clonotype was recorded many times. This chain connects TRBV7-2 to TRBJ1-5; no definite D call. The CDR3 consists of 15 residues. V was shortened by 5 bases and J by 0 bases, with 11 bases between the two germline ends. Germline assignment: CDR1 SGHTA and CDR2 FQGNSA. CDR3 loop: CASSPGGSSNQPQHF. The CDR3 DNA follows: TGTGCCAGCAGCCCGGGAGGGTCTAGCAATCAGCCCCAGCATTTT. Drawing the rest from reference TRBV7-2 and TRBJ1-5, the complete variable domain is GAGVSQSPSNKVTEKGKDVELRCDPISGHTALYWYRQSLGQGLEFLIYFQGNSAPDKSGLPSDRFSAERTGGSVSTLTIQRTQQEDSAVYLCASSPGGSSNQPQHFGDGTRLSIL.